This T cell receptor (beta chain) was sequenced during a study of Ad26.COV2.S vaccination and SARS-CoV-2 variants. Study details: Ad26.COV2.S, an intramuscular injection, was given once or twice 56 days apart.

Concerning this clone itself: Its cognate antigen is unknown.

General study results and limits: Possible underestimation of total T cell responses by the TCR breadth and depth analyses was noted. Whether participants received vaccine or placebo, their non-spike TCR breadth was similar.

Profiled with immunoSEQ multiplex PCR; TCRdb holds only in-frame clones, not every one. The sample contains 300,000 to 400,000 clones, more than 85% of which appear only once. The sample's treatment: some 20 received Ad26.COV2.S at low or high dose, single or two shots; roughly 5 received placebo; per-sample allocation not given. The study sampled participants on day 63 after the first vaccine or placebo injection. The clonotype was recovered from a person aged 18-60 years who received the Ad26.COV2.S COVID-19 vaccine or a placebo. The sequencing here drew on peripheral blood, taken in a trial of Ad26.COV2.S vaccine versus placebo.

CDR3 nucleotides: TGCGCCAGCCTAACCCGGGGGGGAAGCACAGATACGCAGTATTTT. Protein sequence: CASLTRGGSTDTQYF. This sequence joins TRBV10-1 and TRBJ2-3; TRBD2 agrees at 8 bases. This CDR3 contains 15 residues. The germline V gene has CDR1 WNHNN and CDR2 SYGVQD (reference sequence). V dropped 8 bases and J dropped 0; count of bases not matched to a gene: 7.